A selection of T cell receptor beta chains follows, all from one sample in a study of blood T cell repertoires in COVID-19. Here immunoSEQ multiplex PCR was the method, and the copy in TCRdb shows in-frame clones only, minus some. The table lists fewer than 250,000 clones, more than 75% of them singletons. Sequenced sample: PBMCs or T cells enriched from blood (not recorded which). The source of these receptors is a woman aged 45-65 years with acute COVID-19. The CDR3 runs from the conserved cysteine through the conserved F or W. A D gene is named only where the DNA matches it firmly. Clone size is not always given. Where it is, it says once, few, many or a class for expanded clones.

TRBV11-2	TRBJ1-5	-	-	CASSPEGLSNQPQHF	TGTGCCAGCAGCCCGGAGGGACTAAGCAATCAGCCCCAGCATTTT
TRBV7-3	TRBJ1-2	-	-	CASSSDEGGGYTF	TGTGCCAGCAGCTCGGATGAGGGTGGTGGCTACACCTTC
TRBV7-2	TRBJ1-2	TRBD1	-	CASTTTGGDYGYTF	TGTGCCAGCACCACTACAGGGGGCGACTATGGCTACACCTTC
TRBV7-2	TRBJ2-2	TRBD1	once	CASSSTGGNTGELFF	TGTGCCAGCAGCTCGACAGGGGGGAACACCGGGGAGCTGTTTTTT
TRBV7-8	TRBJ2-1	-	-	CASSLQGGPGHNEQFF	TGTGCCAGCAGCCTCCAGGGGGGCCCGGGGCACAATGAGCAGTTCTTC
TRBV28	TRBJ1-6	TRBD1	few	CASSLWTGMGNSPLHF	TGTGCCAGCAGTTTATGGACAGGGATGGGTAATTCACCCCTCCACTTT
TRBV27	TRBJ1-5	TRBD1	many	CASSPAYRGPNQPQHF	TGTGCCAGCAGTCCCGCTTACAGGGGCCCCAATCAGCCCCAGCATTTT
TRBV18	TRBJ2-1	-	-	CASSPGGGYNEQFF	TGTGCCAGCTCACCGGGTGGAGGCTACAATGAGCAGTTCTTC
TRBV24-1	TRBJ2-3	-	-	CATSDTRGADTQYF	TGTGCCACCAGTGATACCCGAGGTGCAGATACGCAGTATTTT
TRBV7-6	TRBJ1-6	TRBD1	-	CASSLGGQGSSPLHF	TGTGCCAGCAGCTTAGGTGGACAGGGTAGTTCACCCCTCCACTTT
TRBV7-8	TRBJ1-1	-	-	CASTPQWGGNTEAFF	TGTGCCAGCACCCCGCAGTGGGGCGGCAACACTGAAGCTTTCTTT
TRBV5-8	TRBJ2-3	-	-	CASSLNSPATDTQYF	TGTGCCAGCAGCTTAAACAGCCCCGCCACAGATACGCAGTATTTT
TRBV18	TRBJ1-3	-	-	CASSPRIIDSSGNTIYF	TGTGCCAGCTCACCACGCATAATCGACAGCTCTGGAAACACCATATATTTT
TRBV19	TRBJ2-1	TRBD1	-	CASSIKGTAYNEQFF	TGTGCCAGTAGTATTAAAGGGACAGCTTACAATGAGCAGTTCTTC
TRBV19	TRBJ2-5	-	-	CASTEGGKWETQYF	TGTGCCAGTACGGAGGGGGGGAAATGGGAGACCCAGTACTTC
TRBV2	TRBJ2-1	-	-	CASSEALGTNNEQFF	TGTGCCAGCAGTGAAGCGCTAGGAACGAACAATGAGCAGTTCTTC
TRBV25-1	TRBJ1-2	-	-	CASSEYLQTYGYTF	TGTGCCAGCAGTGAATATTTACAGACCTATGGCTACACCTTC
TRBV7-2	TRBJ1-3	-	-	CASSLIREDTIYF	TGTGCCAGCAGCTTAATCAGGGAGGACACCATATATTTT
TRBV28	TRBJ2-5	TRBD2	-	CASSYGGGVQETQYF	TGTGCCAGCAGTTACGGCGGGGGGGTCCAAGAGACCCAGTACTTC
TRBV28	TRBJ1-1	-	-	CASSLPSESPEAFF	TGTGCCAGCAGTTTACCCTCCGAGAGTCCTGAAGCTTTCTTT
TRBV7-2	TRBJ2-4	-	-	CASSLVTLSLRANQNIQYF	TGTGCCAGCAGCTTAGTAACGCTTTCCCTCCGCGCCAATCAAAACATTCAGTACTTC
TRBV5-1	TRBJ1-6	TRBD1	-	CASSSSTGANSPLHF	TGCGCCAGCAGCTCTTCGACAGGGGCGAATTCACCCCTCCACTTT
TRBV19	TRBJ2-6	-	-	CASSRGSRGGANVLTF	TGTGCCAGTAGTCGAGGGTCCCGTGGTGGGGCCAACGTCCTGACTTTC
TRBV19	TRBJ2-1	-	-	CASNTGPSSPNEQFF	TGTGCCAGTAATACAGGTCCCTCTTCCCCCAATGAGCAGTTCTTC
TRBV6-5	TRBJ2-1	TRBD2	few	CASSYGAGGPLNEQFF	TGTGCCAGCAGTTACGGGGCGGGGGGGCCGCTGAATGAGCAGTTCTTC
TRBV5-5	TRBJ1-5	-	-	CASSFGSGNQPQHF	TGTGCCAGCAGCTTTGGGAGCGGGAATCAACCCCAGCATTTT
TRBV7-2	TRBJ2-5	TRBD2	-	CASSPRLAGGPGETQYF	TGTGCCAGCAGCCCCCGACTAGCGGGGGGGCCGGGTGAGACCCAGTACTTC
TRBV29-1	TRBJ1-2	-	-	CSSEGQALSGYTF	TGCAGCTCCGAGGGCCAGGCTCTGTCCGGCTACACCTTC
TRBV4-1	TRBJ2-2	-	few	CASSRGRLADITGELFF	TGCGCCAGCAGCCGGGGGCGGCTAGCGGATATAACCGGGGAGCTGTTTTTT
TRBV10-1	TRBJ1-3	-	-	CASDIAGNTIYF	TGCGCCAGCGATATAGCTGGAAACACCATATATTTT
TRBV28	TRBJ1-2	TRBD1	few	CASSTSRKGAHGYTF	TGTGCCAGCAGCACGAGCCGCAAGGGGGCGCATGGCTACACCTTC
TRBV4-2	TRBJ1-2	-	-	CASSQDSDYGYTF	TGTGCCAGCAGCCAAGATTCGGACTATGGCTACACCTTC
TRBV9	TRBJ1-1	-	few	CASSPTGFGTEAFF	TGTGCCAGCAGCCCCACAGGGTTTGGCACTGAAGCTTTCTTT
TRBV6-1	TRBJ1-5	-	-	CASSDPDYSNQPQHF	TGTGCCAGCAGTGATCCAGATTATAGCAATCAGCCCCAGCATTTT
TRBV6-5	TRBJ1-1	-	once	CASRNGENTEAFF	TGTGCCAGCAGGAACGGAGAGAACACTGAAGCTTTCTTT
TRBV5-5	TRBJ1-4	TRBD1	-	CASSGGTGVKEKLFF	TGTGCCAGCAGCGGGGGGACAGGGGTAAAAGAAAAACTGTTTTTT
TRBV4-1	TRBJ1-1	-	-	CASTRGGKNGGNTEAFF	TGCGCCAGCACACGGGGGGGCAAAAACGGAGGGAACACTGAAGCTTTCTTT
TRBV2	TRBJ2-2	TRBD1	-	CASRVRQGGTGELFF	TGTGCCAGCAGGGTGAGACAGGGGGGCACCGGGGAGCTGTTTTTT
TRBV3-1/TRBV3-2	TRBJ2-5	TRBD2	-	CASSQDRPVSRGGLDGVSYVTQYF	TGTGCCAGCAGCCAAGATCGGCCCGTGTCGCGGGGGGGCCTGGATGGGGTCAGTTACGTGACCCAGTACTTC
TRBV18	TRBJ1-5	TRBD1	-	CASSTGGMETQPQHF	TGTGCCAGCTCTACAGGGGGAATGGAGACTCAGCCCCAGCATTTT
TRBV6-5	TRBJ1-2	-	-	CASRPTSNYGYTF	TGTGCCAGCAGGCCTACTTCTAACTATGGCTACACCTTC
TRBV4-1	TRBJ1-4	-	-	CASSRGHTGSTNEKLFF	TGCGCCAGCAGCCGGGGACACACCGGTTCAACTAATGAAAAACTGTTTTTT
TRBV30	TRBJ1-3	TRBD1	-	CAWSSGQGYGNTIYF	TGTGCCTGGAGTTCGGGACAGGGCTATGGAAACACCATATATTTT
TRBV5-8	TRBJ1-6	-	-	CASSPPGRALNSPLHF	TGTGCCAGCAGCCCTCCAGGGAGGGCCCTTAATTCACCCCTCCACTTT
TRBV19	TRBJ2-6	TRBD1	-	CASSVYPVGQPISGANVLTF	TGTGCCAGTAGTGTTTACCCAGTGGGACAGCCCATCTCTGGGGCCAACGTCCTGACTTTC
TRBV9	TRBJ2-3	-	-	CASSPASVSDTQYF	TGTGCCAGCAGTCCCGCCAGCGTTTCTGATACGCAGTATTTT
TRBV5-1	TRBJ1-2	TRBD1	-	CASSRDSSNYGYTF	TGCGCCAGCAGCCGGGACAGCTCTAACTATGGCTACACCTTC
TRBV24-1	TRBJ1-5	-	few	CATSDLTVYQPQHF	TGTGCCACCAGTGATTTGACAGTGTATCAGCCCCAGCATTTT
TRBV7-2	TRBJ2-1	TRBD1	-	CASSRGQGGYNEQFF	TGTGCCAGCAGCAGGGGACAGGGTGGCTACAATGAGCAGTTCTTC
TRBV7-3	TRBJ1-6	-	-	CASSLMSNSPLHF	TGTGCCAGCAGCTTAATGAGTAATTCACCCCTCCACTTT
TRBV19	TRBJ1-5	-	few	CASSIVRGSNQPQHF	TGTGCCAGTAGTATAGTAAGAGGGAGCAATCAGCCCCAGCATTTT
TRBV6-1	TRBJ1-2	-	-	CASSEGIGGSNYGYTF	TGTGCCAGCAGTGAAGGGATAGGGGGTTCCAACTATGGCTACACCTTC
TRBV5-1	TRBJ1-2	-	-	CASSAATDRRNGYTF	TGCGCCAGCAGCGCAGCCACCGACAGGAGAAATGGCTACACCTTC
TRBV21-1	TRBJ2-5	-	-	CASSTRRDTRAGVVGETQYF	TGTGCCAGCAGCACGCGCCGGGACACGCGAGCGGGGGTGGTCGGAGAGACCCAGTACTTC
TRBV4-2	TRBJ1-2	TRBD1	-	CASSTPRGQGNYGYTF	TGTGCCAGCAGCACGCCCCGGGGACAGGGGAACTATGGCTACACCTTC
TRBV5-1	TRBJ2-3	-	once	CASSTLGGTTDTQYF	TGCGCCAGCAGCACCTTAGGGGGAACCACAGATACGCAGTATTTT
TRBV18	TRBJ1-3	-	-	CASSPNRDTASGNTIYF	TGTGCCAGCTCCCCTAACCGGGACACGGCCTCTGGAAACACCATATATTTT
TRBV19	TRBJ1-5	-	-	CASSVSHRAPGQPQHF	TGTGCCAGTAGTGTCTCCCACCGGGCCCCGGGGCAGCCCCAGCATTTT